Presented here are 14 T cell receptor beta chains from one specimen sequenced in a study of T-cell memory formation after mild COVID-19. TCRdb processed the 5' RACE reads anew with MiXCR; each CDR3 protein has one entry. The sample has approximately 450,000 distinct CDR3 sequences; about 18% are singletons. Sequences were obtained from PBMCs or a T cell subset sorted from them (not recorded which). The receptors here all came from an adult woman who had mild COVID-19 (a few samples of this study predate the infection). Cell type and time point are not known.

This clonotype has just a few counts. The chain joins TRBV24-1 to TRBJ2-1; D is tentatively TRBD1 or TRBD2 (5 bases each). Germline V gene data show CDR1 as KGHDR and CDR2 as SFDVKD. V was pared by 3 bases and J by 8 bases, with 13 bases between. CDR3 size: 14 residues. CDR3 coding DNA: TGTGCCACCAGTGATGGCTTCCTGGGGGATGAGCAGTTCTTC. Translating gives CATSDGFLGDEQFF.

The table lists this clonotype with a few counts. The chain employs TRBV6-5 and TRBJ2-1; D possibly corresponds to TRBD1 (5 bases). Per the germline V gene, CDR1 is MNHEY and CDR2 is SVGAGI. The CDR3 sequence is 17 residues long. Trimming pared 4 bases from V and 1 base from J, leaving 17 bases between. The CDR3 DNA is TGTGCCAGCAGTTCACATGCAGGGTCGCGGTCCTACAATGAGCAGTTCTTC. Its protein is CASSSHAGSRSYNEQFF.

The chain recombines TRBV6-5 with TRBJ1-3; D unclear. Germline V lookup: CDR1 MNHEY, CDR2 SVGAGI. V lost 0 bases and J lost 2, with 11 bases in between. The CDR3 sequence is 16 residues long. The CDR3, as DNA: TGTGCCAGCAGTTACTCGAATATGGGTCCTGGAAACACCATATATTTT. Protein product: CASSYSNMGPGNTIYF.

The sample holds a few counts of this clonotype. The gene calls are TRBV14 and TRBJ2-1; TRBD2 matches 8 bases. With 0 bases clipped from V and 7 bases from J, the junction kept 8 bases outside the gene matches. The germline CDR1 and CDR2 sequences are SGHDN and FVKESK. The CDR3 has 16 residues. The DNA for the CDR3 is TGTGCCAGCAGCCAAGATTGGCTAGCGGGTTGGAATGAGCAGTTCTTC. Translated, it gives CASSQDWLAGWNEQFF.

V is TRBV5-1 and J is TRBJ1-2, with D perhaps matching TRBD1 (5 bases). This CDR3 has 15 amino acids. Germline assignment: CDR1 SGHRS and CDR2 YFSETQ. V gave up 0 bases and J gave up 4 bases, with 13 bases separating them. The CDR3 nucleotides read TGCGCCAGCAGCTTGGGCGACAGTCTGGGCTATGGCTACACCTTC. Protein sequence: CASSLGDSLGYGYTF.

Worth noting for this clonotype: One junction end does not reproduce the germline sequence, and a read error may be involved. The chain has TRBV30 and TRBJ1-1; no reliable D call. Germline-derived CDR1 and CDR2 are GTSNPN and SVGIG (reference sequence). This CDR3 is built from 9 residues. The CDR3 spells CAWKDGILF. The CDR3 DNA sequence: TGTGCCTGGAAGGATGGCATCCTATTT.

This sequence joins TRBV6-1 and TRBJ2-7; no clear D gene. The CDR3 spans 12 residues. The germline CDR1 and CDR2 sequences are MNHNS and SASEGT. The V end was cut by 4 bases, the J end by 6 bases, with 10 bases between. The CDR3 spells CASSGNSREQYF. For the CDR3, the DNA is TGTGCCAGCAGTGGTAACTCCCGCGAGCAGTACTTC.

J is TRBJ2-2 and V is TRBV7-3, with D perhaps TRBD2 (7 bases). V lost 5 bases to trimming and J lost 5 bases, with 15 bases between them. The V gene's germline CDR1 is SGHTA and CDR2 FQGTGA. The CDR3 totals 15 residues. The CDR3 loop is CASSESGTYTGELFF. The CDR3, as DNA: TGTGCCAGCAGCGAAAGCGGGACATATACCGGGGAGCTGTTTTTT.

Only one count was recorded for this clonotype. The CDR3 protein is CATSGNSLSSQGEAFF. DNA for the CDR3: TGTGCCACCAGTGGGAACAGTCTATCTTCACAGGGTGAAGCTTTCTTT. This chain joins TRBV24-1 and TRBJ1-1; a weak D match, TRBD1 (6 bases). Trimming removed 5 bases at V and 7 bases at J, with 22 bases between. The CDR3 has 16 residues. Germline V CDR1 and CDR2: KGHDR, SFDVKD.

The rearrangement uses TRBV6-5 and TRBJ1-5; weak D call: TRBD1 (5 bases). From germline, CDR1 is MNHEY and CDR2 SVGAGI. Trimming removed 6 bases from V and 9 bases from J, with 21 bases in between. This CDR3 spans 15 amino acids. CDR3 residues: CASSSRAVSRWPQHF. The CDR3 bases are TGTGCCAGCAGCTCCAGGGCCGTGTCTAGGTGGCCCCAGCATTTT.

In this sample, this clonotype turned up many times. As DNA, the CDR3 is TGTGCCAGCAGTTTATCGCGAGCTTGGGGGACTGAAGCTTTCTTT. Its protein is CASSLSRAWGTEAFF. The V gene is TRBV27, the J gene TRBJ1-1; weak D call: TRBD1 (5 bases). Per the germline V gene, CDR1 is MNHEY and CDR2 is SMNVEV (reference sequence). This CDR3 has 15 residues. V lost 0 bases and J 5 bases, leaving 13 bases between the germline ends.

This clonotype was seen a handful of times. J is TRBJ2-6 and V is TRBV6-5, with D maybe TRBD2 (5 bases). This CDR3 spans 15 amino acids. Germline CDR1 MNHEY, CDR2 SVGAGI. The germline V and J ends were trimmed by 8 bases and 2 bases, with 13 bases remaining between them. The CDR3 DNA sequence: TGTGCCAGCTCGGGAAGCGCAGCTGGGGCCAACGTCCTGACTTTC. It translates to CASSGSAAGANVLTF.

The chain uses TRBV20-1 and TRBJ2-1, with D possibly TRBD1 on 6 matching bases. V was trimmed by 3 bases and J by 1 base, leaving 25 bases between them. This CDR3 has 19 residues. In germline, CDR1 is DFQATT, CDR2 SNEGSKA (reference sequence). The chain's CDR3 is CSASPLGGRGERSYNEQFF. The CDR3 DNA is TGCAGTGCTAGTCCCCTAGGTGGCAGGGGAGAAAGGTCCTACAATGAGCAGTTCTTC.

This clonotype was detected a few times. This rearrangement joins TRBV30 to TRBJ1-5, with D unclear. The CDR3 loop spans 14 amino acids. From germline, CDR1 is GTSNPN and CDR2 SVGIG (reference sequence). Trimming pared 2 bases from V and 3 bases from J, leaving 11 bases between. CDR3 nucleotides: TGTGCCTGGAGTCACGGGCCGTACAATCAGCCCCAGCATTTT. Translation: CAWSHGPYNQPQHF.